The subject of this entry is one T cell receptor beta chain. Its specificity is not known. The data stem from a study of long-term antiretroviral therapy in people with HIV. Study-wide results and limits: Blood dates from 2004 to 2017, possibly under older ART regimens. Documentation of ART adherence, viral resistance or therapy changes was absent.

A minimum of one pre-ART and two post-ART PBMC samples existed for each donor. This CDR3 is built from 16 residues. Deletions cut 3 bases from V and 5 bases from J, with 19 bases between. Germline CDR1 and CDR2: LGHNA and YSLEER. This was the immunoSEQ v3.0 assay at survey level. Profiling relied on immunoSEQ multiplex PCR, and the TCRdb table lists in-frame clones only, not all of them. The sample holds around 21,000 clones, 84% seen once. Specimen: unsorted PBMCs, collected 1.9 years after starting antiretroviral therapy. V usage is TRBV4-3 and J usage is TRBJ1-2; TRBD1 is a possible D gene (5 bases). This TCR was recovered from a woman in her fifties or sixties with HIV. Written as DNA, the CDR3 is TGCGCCAGCAGCCACCTCAACCGGGTGGGGACGTATGGCTACACCTTC. This encodes CASSHLNRVGTYGYTF.